This T cell receptor beta chain was retrieved from a study of cytomegalovirus exposure and HLA in healthy donors. The PCR ran on 60 Vbeta and 13 Jbeta primers. This table comes from immunoSEQ multiplex PCR, and its TCRdb copy is limited to in-frame clones, with some not included. Here the sample spans about 88,000 clones, 79% being singletons. V lost 5 bases, J lost 9 bases, and 18 bases lay in between. Germline values: CDR1 SGDLS, CDR2 YYNGEE. The CDR3 has 15 amino acids. Specimen: PBMCs. The chain links TRBV9 to TRBJ1-6; D gene unclear. This TCR derives from a man aged 30 to 39 in good health and CMV-seronegative. The CDR3 DNA sequence: TGTGCCAGCAGTCCAGACAACGTCGCCTCTTCACCCCTCCACTTT. Its translation is CASSPDNVASSPLHF.